The rows below give T cell receptor beta chains drawn from one sample of a study of response to subunit inactivated influenza vaccine. TCRdb reprocessed the RT-PCR reads with MiXCR, giving one entry per CDR3 protein. The data contain some 520,000 distinct CDR3 sequences, 16% of them singletons. The specimen was CD4+ T cells sorted from PBMCs, collected about 23 months after vaccination. The receptors come from a man aged 50 to 69 who received an inactivated influenza vaccine. CDR3s include the opening cysteine and the closing phenylalanine or tryptophan. A D gene is named only where the DNA matches it firmly. Clone size is shown for a subset of rows, as once, few, many or a class of expanded clone.

CDR3 DNA | CDR3 protein | V gene | clone size | D gene | J gene
TGTGCCAGCAGCCCGCTTGGGGGACAGGGAGGGTCACCCCTCCACTTT | CASSPLGGQGGSPLHF | TRBV9 | NA | TRBD1 | TRBJ1-6
TGTGCCAGCAGCTTAAGGACAGGATCGAATGAGCAGTTCTTC | CASSLRTGSNEQFF | TRBV7-2 | few | TRBD1 | TRBJ2-1
TGTGCCATCAGTGGCCCGACAGATAACACTGAAGCTTTCTTT | CAISGPTDNTEAFF | TRBV10-3 | many | NA | TRBJ1-1
TGTGCCAGCAGCTCAAACGCCGGGTTTGGAGAGACCCAGTACTTC | CASSSNAGFGETQYF | TRBV5-5 | few | NA | TRBJ2-5
TGTGCCAGTAGTAGTCAGTCGAACGTCCTGACTTTC | CASSSQSNVLTF | TRBV19 | many | NA | TRBJ2-6
TGCAGTGCCCAGGAGGATGAAAAACTGTTTTTT | CSAQEDEKLFF | TRBV20-1 | few | NA | TRBJ1-4
TGTGCCAGCACCCAATATTCGATGAACACTGAAGCTTTCTTT | CASTQYSMNTEAFF | TRBV12-3/TRBV12-4 | NA | NA | TRBJ1-1
TGTGCCAGCAGCGCACCGCCCCGAGAGACCCAGTACTTC | CASSAPPRETQYF | TRBV7-2 | few | NA | TRBJ2-5
TGTGCCAGCATCAAGGACGGAGCCTACAATGAGCAGTTCTTC | CASIKDGAYNEQFF | TRBV6-2/TRBV6-3 | NA | NA | TRBJ2-1
TGTGCCAGCAGCAAGGGTGAGGACAGGCTCTACGAGCAGTACTTC | CASSKGEDRLYEQYF | TRBV9 | few | TRBD1 | TRBJ2-7
TGTGCCACCAATCTCAGGGGCGACTATGGCTACACCTTC | CATNLRGDYGYTF | TRBV6-2/TRBV6-3 | NA | NA | TRBJ1-2
TGTGCCAGCAGAACAGGGATAAAGACCGGGGAGCTGTTTTTT | CASRTGIKTGELFF | TRBV12-3/TRBV12-4 | NA | NA | TRBJ2-2
TGCGCCAGCAGCCAAGTTGGGGGAATTGGGGAGCAGTACTTC | CASSQVGGIGEQYF | TRBV4-3 | NA | NA | TRBJ2-7
TGCGCCAGCAAAGCTTTAGGGACTAGCAGCTACGAGCAGTACTTC | CASKALGTSSYEQYF | TRBV5-1 | many | TRBD2 | TRBJ2-7
TGCGCCAGCAGCCAAGATAGCACTTTCTCCTACGAGCAGTACTTC | CASSQDSTFSYEQYF | TRBV4-1 | NA | NA | TRBJ2-7
TGTGCCAGCAGTTTTATACTAGCGGGGGCGGAGACCCAGTACTTC | CASSFILAGAETQYF | TRBV12-3/TRBV12-4 | NA | TRBD2 | TRBJ2-5
TGTGCCATCAGTGAGTCGGGGCTAGCCCCCTACAATGAGCAGTTCTTC | CAISESGLAPYNEQFF | TRBV10-3 | few | NA | TRBJ2-1
TGCAGCTTATACGGGACAGGGGGTGGGGAGCAGTACTTC | CSLYGTGGGEQYF | TRBV20-1 | NA | TRBD1 | TRBJ2-7
TGCAGTGCCGGGACTAGCGCCTACAATGAGCAGTTCTTC | CSAGTSAYNEQFF | TRBV20-1 | NA | TRBD2 | TRBJ2-1
TGTGCCAGTAGTATTTCTCGGGCTAGCGGGAGGTCCTCCTACAATGAGCAGTTCTTC | CASSISRASGRSSYNEQFF | TRBV19 | few | TRBD2 | TRBJ2-1
TGTGCCAGCAGCCAAAACAGGGAATGGGGCGGCTACACCTTC | CASSQNREWGGYTF | TRBV9 | few | NA | TRBJ1-2
TGCAGCTCCCCTCCAATAGACGGGCCCGGCGAGCAGTACTTC | CSSPPIDGPGEQYF | TRBV20-1 | NA | NA | TRBJ2-7
TGTGCCAGCAGCCAAGATCTGACGAGCGGGGTCGGATGGGAGACCCAGTACTTC | CASSQDLTSGVGWETQYF | TRBV3-1 | NA | TRBD2 | TRBJ2-5
TGTGCCAGCAGTTACCCTGACAGGGGGCAACATCAGCCCCAGCATTTT | CASSYPDRGQHQPQHF | TRBV6-2/TRBV6-3 | few | TRBD1 | TRBJ1-5
TGTGCCAGCTCACCTACGGGGACCTCTGGAAACACCATATATTTT | CASSPTGTSGNTIYF | TRBV18 | NA | NA | TRBJ1-3
TGTGCCATCAGTGAGGGGATTACAGGGGGATTGAACAATGAGCAGTTCTTC | CAISEGITGGLNNEQFF | TRBV10-3 | NA | TRBD1 | TRBJ2-1
TGTGCCAGCAGCTTAGTAGGACAAAGTACAGATGGCTACACCTTC | CASSLVGQSTDGYTF | TRBV7-8 | few | NA | TRBJ1-2
TGTGCCAGCCGCGGAGGCGGGGTCGCTGGCTACACCTTC | CASRGGGVAGYTF | TRBV12-3/TRBV12-4 | NA | NA | TRBJ1-2
TGCAGCACGGCGACCGGGCCGTCAGATACGCAGTATTTT | CSTATGPSDTQYF | TRBV29-1 | few | NA | TRBJ2-3
TGCGCCAGCAGCCAAGGAGGACAGGGGGCCGGAACCGGGGAGCTGTTTTTT | CASSQGGQGAGTGELFF | TRBV4-3 | NA | TRBD1 | TRBJ2-2
TGCAGCGTTGGGACAGGTCGTGATCAGCCCCAGCATTTT | CSVGTGRDQPQHF | TRBV29-1 | few | TRBD1 | TRBJ1-5
TGTGCCAGCAGCTTAGATAGACCTCAAGCGGGAGGCTACACCTTC | CASSLDRPQAGGYTF | TRBV7-2 | NA | NA | TRBJ1-2
TGTGCCAGCAGGAGTACAGGGAACAATCAGCCCCAGCATTTT | CASRSTGNNQPQHF | TRBV6-1 | few | NA | TRBJ1-5
TGCAGTGCTAGAGAACAGGGGGCTTACGGTGAGCAGTTCTTC | CSAREQGAYGEQFF | TRBV20-1 | NA | TRBD1 | TRBJ2-1
TGTGCCAGCAGTGAAGCCGTCGTAACGGCCACAGATACGCAGTATTTT | CASSEAVVTATDTQYF | TRBV6-1 | NA | NA | TRBJ2-3
TGTGCCAGCAGCGCCAGGACAGGGCTGGGAGAGACCCAGTACTTC | CASSARTGLGETQYF | TRBV7-7 | once | TRBD1 | TRBJ2-5
TGTGCCAGCAGTCAACAGGGGGCAGGTGAGCAGTACTTC | CASSQQGAGEQYF | TRBV7-2 | NA | TRBD1 | TRBJ2-7
TGTGCCAGTAGTATAGATCGGACCCGATACTTT | CASSIDRTRYF | TRBV19 | NA | NA | TRBJ1-1
TGCAGTGCTAGAGACTCCTTATCGGGGGTTTGGGAGACCCAGTACTTC | CSARDSLSGVWETQYF | TRBV20-1 | NA | NA | TRBJ2-5
TGTGCCAGCAGCCTGGGGCCGCGGCCCCAGCATTTT | CASSLGPRPQHF | TRBV12-3/TRBV12-4 | NA | NA | TRBJ1-5